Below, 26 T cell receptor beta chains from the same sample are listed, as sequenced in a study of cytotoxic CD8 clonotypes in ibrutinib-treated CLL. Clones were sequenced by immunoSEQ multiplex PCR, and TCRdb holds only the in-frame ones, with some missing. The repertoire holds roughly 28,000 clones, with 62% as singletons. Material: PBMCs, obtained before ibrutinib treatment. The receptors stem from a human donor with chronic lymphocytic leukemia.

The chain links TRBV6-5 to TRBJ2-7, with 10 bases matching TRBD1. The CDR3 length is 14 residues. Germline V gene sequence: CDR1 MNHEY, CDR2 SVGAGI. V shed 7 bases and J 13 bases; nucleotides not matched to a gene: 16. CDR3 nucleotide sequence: TGTGCCAGCAAAAAATCCGGGACAGGGGAAGGTAACTACTTC. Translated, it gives CASKKSGTGEGNYF.

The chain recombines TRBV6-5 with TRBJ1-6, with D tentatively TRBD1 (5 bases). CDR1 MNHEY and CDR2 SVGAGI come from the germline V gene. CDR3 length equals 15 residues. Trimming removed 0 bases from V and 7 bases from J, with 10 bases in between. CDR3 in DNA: TGTGCCAGCAGTTACTCGAGGGGTAGGAATTCACCCCTCCACTTT. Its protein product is CASSYSRGRNSPLHF.

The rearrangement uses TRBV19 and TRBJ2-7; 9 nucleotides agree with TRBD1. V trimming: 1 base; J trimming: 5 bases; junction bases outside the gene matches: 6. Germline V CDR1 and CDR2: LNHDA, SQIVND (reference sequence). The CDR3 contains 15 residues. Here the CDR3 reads CASSIVGGTGNEQYF. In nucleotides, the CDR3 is TGTGCCAGTAGTATAGTTGGTGGGACAGGGAACGAGCAGTACTTC.

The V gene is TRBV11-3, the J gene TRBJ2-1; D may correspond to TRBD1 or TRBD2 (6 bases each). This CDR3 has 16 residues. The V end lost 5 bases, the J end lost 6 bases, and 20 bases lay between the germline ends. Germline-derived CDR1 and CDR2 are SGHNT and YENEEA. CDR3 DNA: TGTGCCAGCAGCCCACGCCTAGGGGGGCCTACCAATGAGCAGTTCTTC. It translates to CASSPRLGGPTNEQFF.

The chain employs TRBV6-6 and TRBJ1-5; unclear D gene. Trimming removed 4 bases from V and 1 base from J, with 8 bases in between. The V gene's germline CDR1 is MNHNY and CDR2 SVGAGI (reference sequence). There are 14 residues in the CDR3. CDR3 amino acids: CASSWEDSNQPQHF. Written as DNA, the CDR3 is TGTGCCAGCAGTTGGGAGGACAGCAATCAGCCCCAGCATTTT.

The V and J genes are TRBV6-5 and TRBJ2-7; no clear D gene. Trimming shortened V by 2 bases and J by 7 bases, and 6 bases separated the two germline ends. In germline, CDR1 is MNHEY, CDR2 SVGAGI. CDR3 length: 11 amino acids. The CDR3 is CASSYLREQYF. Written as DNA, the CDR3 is TGTGCCAGCAGTTACCTCCGGGAGCAGTACTTC.

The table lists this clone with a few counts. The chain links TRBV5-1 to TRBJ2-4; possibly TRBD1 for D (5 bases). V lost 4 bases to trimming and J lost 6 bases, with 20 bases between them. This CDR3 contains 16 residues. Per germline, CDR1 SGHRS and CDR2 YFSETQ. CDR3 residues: CASSATASTSTNIQYF. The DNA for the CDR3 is TGCGCCAGCAGCGCGACAGCTTCTACAAGTACAAACATTCAGTACTTC. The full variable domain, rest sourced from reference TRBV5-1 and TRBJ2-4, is KAGVTQTPRYLIKTRGQQVTLSCSPISGHRSVSWYQQTPGQGLQFLFEYFSETQRNKGNFPGRFSGRQFSNSRSEMNVSTLELGDSALYLCASSATASTSTNIQYFGAGTRLSVL.

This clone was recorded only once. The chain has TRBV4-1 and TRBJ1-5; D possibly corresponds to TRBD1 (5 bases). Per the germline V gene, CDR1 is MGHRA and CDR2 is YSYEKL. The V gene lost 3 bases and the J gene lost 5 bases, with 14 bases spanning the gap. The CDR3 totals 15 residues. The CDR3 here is CASSQKVGGDQPQHF. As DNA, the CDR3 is TGCGCCAGCAGCCAGAAGGTCGGAGGGGATCAGCCCCAGCATTTT.

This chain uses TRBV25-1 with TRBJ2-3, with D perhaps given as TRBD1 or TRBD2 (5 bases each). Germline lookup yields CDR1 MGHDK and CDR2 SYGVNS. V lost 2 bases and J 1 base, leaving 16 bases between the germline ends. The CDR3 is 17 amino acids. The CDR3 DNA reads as TGTGCCAGCAGTGAACAACCGGGGCCGGTGGGCACAGATACGCAGTATTTT. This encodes CASSEQPGPVGTDTQYF.

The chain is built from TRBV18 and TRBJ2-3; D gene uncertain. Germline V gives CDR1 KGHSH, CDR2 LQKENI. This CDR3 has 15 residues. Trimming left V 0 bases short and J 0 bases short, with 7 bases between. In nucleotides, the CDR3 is TGTGCCAGCTCACCACCGGAAGCTAGCACAGATACGCAGTATTTT. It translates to CASSPPEASTDTQYF. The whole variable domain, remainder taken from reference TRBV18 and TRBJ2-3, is NAGVMQNPRHLVRRRGQEARLRCSPMKGHSHVYWYRQLPEEGLKFMVYLQKENIIDESGMPKERFSAEFPKEGPSILRIQQVVRGDSAAYFCASSPPEASTDTQYFGPGTRLTVL.

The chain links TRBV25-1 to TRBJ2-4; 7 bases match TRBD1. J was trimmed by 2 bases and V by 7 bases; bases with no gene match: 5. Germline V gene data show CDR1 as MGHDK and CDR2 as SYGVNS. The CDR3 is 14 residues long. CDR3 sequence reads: CASTTTGSKNIQYF. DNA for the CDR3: TGTGCCAGCACCACGACAGGGTCCAAAAACATTCAGTACTTC.

The CDR3 sequence: CASTSAPGQISNQPQHF. As DNA, the CDR3 is TGTGCCAGCACCTCAGCCCCGGGACAGATCAGCAATCAGCCCCAGCATTTT. The chain recombines TRBV28 with TRBJ1-5; TRBD1 aligns across 7 bases. CDR3 length: 17 residues. V gave up 7 bases and J gave up 1 base; unmatched junction bases: 13. Germline assignment: CDR1 MDHEN and CDR2 SYDVKM.

The CDR3 DNA follows: TGTGCCAGCAGCGTAGCCCCTCCTAGCGGGAGTGGGAATGAGCAGTTCTTC. It specifies CASSVAPPSGSGNEQFF. The chain has TRBV9 and TRBJ2-1; the match to TRBD2 covers 10 bases. The CDR3 is made up of 17 amino acids. Germline trimming cut 0 bases from V and 7 bases from J; bases unmatched to any gene: 10. Germline V gene data show CDR1 as SGDLS and CDR2 as YYNGEE.

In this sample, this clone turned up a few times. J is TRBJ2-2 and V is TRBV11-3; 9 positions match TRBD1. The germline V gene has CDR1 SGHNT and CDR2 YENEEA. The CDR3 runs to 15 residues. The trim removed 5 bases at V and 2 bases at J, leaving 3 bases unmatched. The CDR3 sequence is CASSQGQGNTGELFF. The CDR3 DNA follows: TGTGCCAGCAGCCAGGGACAGGGAAACACCGGGGAGCTGTTTTTT.

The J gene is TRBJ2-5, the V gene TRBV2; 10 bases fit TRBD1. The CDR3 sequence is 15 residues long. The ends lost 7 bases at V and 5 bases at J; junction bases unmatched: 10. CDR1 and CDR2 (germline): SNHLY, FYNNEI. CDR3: CASTSRTGGTETQYF. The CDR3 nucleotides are TGTGCCAGCACCTCCCGGACAGGGGGAACGGAGACCCAGTACTTC.

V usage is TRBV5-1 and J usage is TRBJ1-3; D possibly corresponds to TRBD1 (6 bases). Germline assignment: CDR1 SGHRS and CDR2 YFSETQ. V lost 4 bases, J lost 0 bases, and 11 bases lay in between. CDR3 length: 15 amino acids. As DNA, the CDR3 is TGCGCCAGCAGCCGGGACACCGACTCTGGAAACACCATATATTTT. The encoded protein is CASSRDTDSGNTIYF.

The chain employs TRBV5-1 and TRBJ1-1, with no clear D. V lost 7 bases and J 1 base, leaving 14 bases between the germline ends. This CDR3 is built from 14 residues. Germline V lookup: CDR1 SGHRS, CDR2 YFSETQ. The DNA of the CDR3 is TGCGCCAGCGGGCCCACTCCAGGGAACACTGAAGCTTTCTTT. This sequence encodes CASGPTPGNTEAFF.

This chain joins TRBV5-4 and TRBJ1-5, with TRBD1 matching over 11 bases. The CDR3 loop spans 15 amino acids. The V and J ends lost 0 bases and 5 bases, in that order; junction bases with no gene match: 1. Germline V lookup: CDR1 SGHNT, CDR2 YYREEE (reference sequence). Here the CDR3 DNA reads TGTGCCAGCAGCTTGGGGGGACAGGGGGATCAGCCCCAGCATTTT. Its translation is CASSLGGQGDQPQHF.

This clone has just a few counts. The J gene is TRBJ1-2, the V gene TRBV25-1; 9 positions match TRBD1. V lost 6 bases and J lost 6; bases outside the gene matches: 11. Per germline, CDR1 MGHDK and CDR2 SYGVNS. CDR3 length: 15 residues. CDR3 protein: CASSAITGGADGYTF. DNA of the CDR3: TGTGCCAGCAGCGCTATCACAGGGGGCGCGGATGGCTACACCTTC.

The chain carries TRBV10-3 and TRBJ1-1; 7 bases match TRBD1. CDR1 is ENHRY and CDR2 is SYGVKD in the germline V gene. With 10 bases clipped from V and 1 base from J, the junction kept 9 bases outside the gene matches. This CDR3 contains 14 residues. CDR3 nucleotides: TGTGCCACCTACACCGGGACAGAGAACACTGAAGCTTTCTTT. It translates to CATYTGTENTEAFF.

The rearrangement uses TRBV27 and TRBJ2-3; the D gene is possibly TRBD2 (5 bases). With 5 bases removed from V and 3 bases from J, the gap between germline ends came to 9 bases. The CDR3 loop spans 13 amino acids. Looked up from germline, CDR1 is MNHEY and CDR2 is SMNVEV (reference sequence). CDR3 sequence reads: CASSLGETDTQYF. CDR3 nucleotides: TGTGCCAGCAGTCTCGGGGAGACAGATACGCAGTATTTT.

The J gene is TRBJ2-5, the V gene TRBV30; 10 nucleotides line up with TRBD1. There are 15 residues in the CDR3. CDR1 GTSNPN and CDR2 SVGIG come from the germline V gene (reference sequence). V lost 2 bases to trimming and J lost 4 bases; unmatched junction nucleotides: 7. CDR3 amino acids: CAWSQTTGGGETQYF. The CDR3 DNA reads TGTGCCTGGAGTCAAACGACAGGGGGCGGAGAGACCCAGTACTTC.

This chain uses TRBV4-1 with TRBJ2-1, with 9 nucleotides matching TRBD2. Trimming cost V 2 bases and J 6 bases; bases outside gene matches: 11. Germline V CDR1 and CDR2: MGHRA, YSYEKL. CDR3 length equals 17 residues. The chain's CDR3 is CASSQRGGLAGSNEQFF. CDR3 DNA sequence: TGCGCCAGCAGCCAAAGGGGGGGCCTAGCGGGATCCAATGAGCAGTTCTTC.

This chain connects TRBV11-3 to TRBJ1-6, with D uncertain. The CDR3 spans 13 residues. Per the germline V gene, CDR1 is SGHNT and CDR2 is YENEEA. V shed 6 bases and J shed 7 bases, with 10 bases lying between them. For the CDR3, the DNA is TGTGCCAGCAGTATAGGCGGGAATTCACCCCTCCACTTT. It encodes CASSIGGNSPLHF.

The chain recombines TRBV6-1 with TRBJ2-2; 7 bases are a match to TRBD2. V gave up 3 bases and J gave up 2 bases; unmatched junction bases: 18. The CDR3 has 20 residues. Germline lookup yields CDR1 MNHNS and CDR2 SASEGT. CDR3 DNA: TGTGCCAGCAGTGATTTGACGATCGAGCGGGGCCTTACTAACACCGGGGAGCTGTTTTTT. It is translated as CASSDLTIERGLTNTGELFF.

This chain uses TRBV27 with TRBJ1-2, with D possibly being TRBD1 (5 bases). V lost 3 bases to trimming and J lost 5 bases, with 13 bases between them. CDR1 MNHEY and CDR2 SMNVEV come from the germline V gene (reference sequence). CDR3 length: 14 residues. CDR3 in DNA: TGTGCCAGCAGTTTGGGATCAGGGTTGTATGGCTACACCTTC. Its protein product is CASSLGSGLYGYTF.